The clone carrying this TCR beta chain was observed many times. The germline gives CDR1 SGHAT, CDR2 FQNNGV. This CDR3 has 15 amino acids. Trimming pared 0 bases from V and 4 bases from J, leaving 13 bases between. The data derive from a study of regulatory T cells in long-lasting Graves disease. In the study overall: Newly diagnosed Graves' patients took antithyroid drugs under 3 months.

TCR beta libraries were built with iRepertoire HTBI primers and Arm-PCR of CDR3 regions. TCRdb itself ran the multiplex PCR reads through MiXCR, one entry per CDR3 protein. The data show 350,000 to 500,000 distinct CDR3 sequences, 15% to 20% seen once. Time point indicated: newly diagnosed GD, antithyroid drugs for less than 3 months. The TCR library was made from RNA that had been extracted from PBMCs in TRIzol. This same sample was also taken into another study, of T cells in Graves' hyperthyroidism and ophthalmopathy. That paper notes: Thyroid ultrasound and orbital computed tomography, with clinical symptoms and serum thyroxine and TRAb, informed diagnoses.

The clonotype comes from a woman under 30 with Graves disease. The chain employs TRBV11-2 and TRBJ2-7; possibly TRBD2 for D (6 bases). This specimen was peripheral blood mononuclear cells (PBMCs), taken at new diagnosis, from a patient treated with antithyroid drugs. The DNA of the CDR3 is TGTGCCAGCAGCTTAGACCCGGGAGAATTATACGAGCAGTACTTC. Translation gives CASSLDPGELYEQYF.